This T cell receptor beta chain was documented in a study of response to subunit inactivated influenza vaccine. A note on this clonotype: Its antigen is unknown.

The study, taken as a whole, reports: Each seasonal influenza vaccination, the authors suggested, recruits few new T cells.

Trimming at V came to 4 bases and at J to 7 bases, leaving 6 bases not matched to a gene. This CDR3 is built from 13 residues. CDR1 and CDR2 (germline): SGHVS, FQNEAQ. MiXCR was run by TCRdb on the RT-PCR reads, yielding one entry per CDR3 protein. The table shows 540,000 or so distinct CDR3 sequences, with 13% occurring only once. This clonotype originated in a man aged 45-60 years who received an inactivated influenza vaccine. This chain connects TRBV7-8 to TRBJ1-1; 7 bases are shared with TRBD1. Here the sequenced sample was PBMCs from blood, taken about 40 days after vaccination. As DNA, the CDR3 is TGTGCCAGCAGCTCCGACAGGGTTGTTGAAGCTTTCTTT. This sequence encodes CASSSDRVVEAFF. The whole variable domain, filled in from reference TRBV7-8 and TRBJ1-1, reads GAGVSQSPRYKVAKRGQDVALRCDPISGHVSLFWYQQALGQGPEFLTYFQNEAQLDKSGLPSDRFFAERPEGSVSTLKIQRTQQEDSAVYLCASSSDRVVEAFFGQGTRLTVV.